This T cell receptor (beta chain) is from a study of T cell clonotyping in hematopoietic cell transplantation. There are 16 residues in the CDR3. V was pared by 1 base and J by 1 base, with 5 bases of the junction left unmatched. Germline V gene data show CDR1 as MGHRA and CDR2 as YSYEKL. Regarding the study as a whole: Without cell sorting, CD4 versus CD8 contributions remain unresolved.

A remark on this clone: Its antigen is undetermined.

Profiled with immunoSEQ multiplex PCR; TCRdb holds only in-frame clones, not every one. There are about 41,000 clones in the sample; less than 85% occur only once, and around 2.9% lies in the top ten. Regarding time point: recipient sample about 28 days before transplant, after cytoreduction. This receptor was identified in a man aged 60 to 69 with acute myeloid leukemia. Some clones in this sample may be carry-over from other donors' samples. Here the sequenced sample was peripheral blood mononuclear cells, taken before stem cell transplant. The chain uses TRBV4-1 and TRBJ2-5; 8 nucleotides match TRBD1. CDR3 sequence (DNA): TGCGCCAGCAGCCAAGTCGACAGGGGCGGCCAAGAGACCCAGTACTTC. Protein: CASSQVDRGGQETQYF.